The text below deals with one T cell receptor beta chain. Its antigen is not known. The method was immunoSEQ multiplex PCR; TCRdb's version includes in-frame clones alone and lacks a portion of them. The repertoire consists of some 200,000 clones, with 79% occurring once and the leading ten covering approximately 10%. This specimen belongs to a study of cytotoxic CD8 clonotypes in ibrutinib-treated CLL. Study-level results: The study found baseline clonality above age-matched healthy donors, tracking circulating CD8+ T-cell counts. There were few public clonotypes, and on treatment they contracted or stayed stable.

The sequencing used PBMCs, collected after 12 months of ibrutinib treatment. This clonotype was obtained from a human donor with chronic lymphocytic leukemia.

The CDR3 nucleotides read TGCAGTGCTAGAGATTTTACTGGCTACACCTTC. It is translated as CSARDFTGYTF. This rearrangement joins TRBV20-1 to TRBJ1-2; unclear D gene. Deletions cut 0 bases from V and 7 bases from J, with 6 bases between. The CDR3 extends over 11 amino acids. CDR1 and CDR2 (germline): DFQATT, SNEGSKA (reference sequence).